This T cell receptor beta chain was obtained from a study of T-cell reconstitution after alpha-beta-depleted transplantation in children. TCRbeta library preparation incorporated unique molecular identifiers. TCRdb recomputed calls from the PCR reads with MiXCR, one row per CDR3 protein. The sample carries several thousand distinct CDR3 sequences, 25% recorded once. This clonotype was recorded many times. The antigen remains unidentified. Trimming at V came to 6 bases and at J to 5 bases, leaving 8 bases not matched to a gene. CDR3 size: 15 residues. Germline CDR1 LNHDA, CDR2 SQIVND (reference sequence). General observations from the study: The high TCRbeta diversity at day 60 in some patients came from surviving recipient T cells and thymic progenitors. Several hundred expanded graft clones reportedly were the source of alpha-beta T cells about two months after transplant.

The specimen comprised PBMCs, mostly from graft donor cells, sampled 60 days after TCRalphabeta/CD19-depleted stem cell transplant. This clonotype was sampled from a boy younger than two who had a stem cell transplant for SCID, so the T cells may come from the graft donor. This chain joins TRBV19 and TRBJ1-5, with 9 bases aligning to TRBD1. CDR3 nucleotide sequence: TGTGCCAGTAGGACGTGGGGACAGGGCTATCAGCCCCAGCATTTT. It translates to CASRTWGQGYQPQHF.